The 30 T cell receptor beta chains in this list originate from one sample, sequenced in a study of blood T cell repertoires in COVID-19. Data came from immunoSEQ multiplex PCR; TCRdb stores just in-frame clones and leaves some out. The data contain under 350,000 clones, 75% to 95% of them seen just once; the ten biggest clones take up 6.5% to 8%. Sequenced sample: peripheral blood. These receptors came from a woman aged 25 to 45 with COVID-19, enrolled during active disease.

This chain joins TRBV20-1 and TRBJ1-1; no clear D gene. CDR3 length equals 11 residues. Trimming removed 3 bases from V and 5 bases from J, with 7 bases in between. Looked up from germline, CDR1 is DFQATT and CDR2 is SNEGSKA (reference sequence). In nucleotides, the CDR3 is TGCAGTGCTAGTGATTCGACTGAAGCTTTCTTT. Translating gives CSASDSTEAFF.

The chain joins TRBV6-5 to TRBJ1-1, with D possibly TRBD1 on 6 matching bases. The germline gives CDR1 MNHEY, CDR2 SVGAGI. V was pared by 6 bases and J by 4 bases, with 15 bases between. The CDR3 length is 14 residues. The CDR3 DNA sequence: TGTGCCAGCAGGAACCGGGGGGCAACCACTGAAGCTTTCTTT. Translation: CASRNRGATTEAFF.

V and J are TRBV20-1 and TRBJ2-7, with a weak D call TRBD2 (5 bases). The V end lost 1 base, the J end lost 6 bases, and 7 bases lay between the germline ends. In germline, CDR1 is DFQATT, CDR2 SNEGSKA (reference sequence). CDR3 length equals 11 residues. The CDR3 DNA follows: TGCAGTGCTAGAGCCGGGATCGAGCAGTACTTC. It specifies CSARAGIEQYF.

J is TRBJ1-2 and V is TRBV6-5; TRBD1 might be the D (5 bases). Trimming removed 5 bases at V and 4 bases at J, with 14 bases between. The germline V gene has CDR1 MNHEY and CDR2 SVGAGI. There are 14 residues in the CDR3. In DNA, the CDR3 is TGTGCCAGCAGTAACGGCAGGGAAGCCTATGGCTACACCTTC. Its translation: CASSNGREAYGYTF.

This clone was observed a single time. The rearrangement links TRBV5-1 to TRBJ1-1; tentatively, D is TRBD1 (6 bases). V was trimmed by 0 bases and J by 1 base, leaving 10 bases between them. Germline V gene lookup returns CDR1 SGHRS and CDR2 YFSETQ. This CDR3 is built from 15 residues. For the CDR3, the DNA is TGCGCCAGCAGCTTGGATGGACAGCAGAACACTGAAGCTTTCTTT. As protein: CASSLDGQQNTEAFF.

The V and J genes are TRBV10-2 and TRBJ2-1; 7 bases are shared with TRBD1. V shed 0 bases and J 3 bases; nucleotides not matched to a gene: 8. Germline CDR1 is WSHSY and CDR2 is SAAADI. There are 17 residues in the CDR3. DNA for the CDR3: TGCGCCAGCAGTGAGTCAATGGACAGGAGGTACTACAATGAGCAGTTCTTC. Amino acids: CASSESMDRRYYNEQFF.

The rearrangement joins TRBV6-5 to TRBJ1-5; TRBD1 aligns across 10 bases. The J segment lost 3 bases and the V segment lost 6 bases, leaving 5 bases of the junction unmatched. The germline gives CDR1 MNHEY, CDR2 SVGAGI. CDR3 length: 15 amino acids. CDR3 DNA: TGTGCCAGCAGCGGGACAGGGGCATTCAATCAGCCCCAGCATTTT. Translation gives CASSGTGAFNQPQHF.

The chain combines TRBV6-5 with TRBJ2-2, with D possibly matching TRBD2 (5 bases). Germline V lookup: CDR1 MNHEY, CDR2 SVGAGI. V was trimmed by 1 base and J by 7 bases, leaving 10 bases between them. This CDR3 is 14 amino acids long. The CDR3 region is CASSYLVAGGELFF. CDR3 in DNA: TGTGCCAGCAGTTACTTGGTGGCGGGCGGGGAGCTGTTTTTT.

This chain joins TRBV5-1 and TRBJ2-7, with TRBD2 matching 13 bases. Germline V gives CDR1 SGHRS, CDR2 YFSETQ. With 0 bases clipped from V and 2 bases from J, the junction kept 11 bases outside the gene matches. This CDR3 comprises 19 residues. The DNA of the CDR3 is TGCGCCAGCAGCTTGGGGACTAGCGGGAGCGGGGGGTCAACCTACGAGCAGTACTTC. This translates into CASSLGTSGSGGSTYEQYF.

The chain links TRBV27 to TRBJ2-3, with 7 bases identical to TRBD1. With V trimmed by 10 bases and J by 8 bases, 15 bases remained unmatched. Germline V lookup: CDR1 MNHEY, CDR2 SMNVEV (reference sequence). The CDR3 sequence is 14 residues long. DNA of the CDR3: TGTGCCACCTACGGACAGGTCGAAGGGGGTACGCAGTATTTT. It is translated as CATYGQVEGGTQYF.

The gene calls are TRBV15 and TRBJ2-7; tentatively, D is TRBD1 (5 bases). Trimming left V 5 bases short and J 2 bases short, with 19 bases between. This CDR3 spans 16 amino acids. CDR1 LNHNV and CDR2 YYDKDF come from the germline V gene (reference sequence). The CDR3 spells CATSGRRVAGTYEQYF. Here the CDR3 DNA reads TGTGCCACCAGCGGCCGCCGCGTGGCAGGGACCTACGAGCAGTACTTC.

The chain carries TRBV11-2 and TRBJ1-2; no clear D. The CDR3 sequence is 13 residues long. V was shortened by 5 bases and J by 8 bases, with 15 bases between the two germline ends. CDR1 SGHAT and CDR2 FQNNGV come from the germline V gene. CDR3 loop: CASSLAGAEGYTF. In nucleotides, the CDR3 is TGTGCCAGCAGCCTCGCGGGCGCAGAGGGCTACACCTTC.

The genes are TRBV28 and TRBJ2-1; D gene uncertain. The V gene lost 7 bases and the J gene lost 7 bases, with 8 bases spanning the gap. The CDR3 loop spans 11 amino acids. The germline gives CDR1 MDHEN, CDR2 SYDVKM. CDR3 region: CASISSNEQFF. CDR3 bases: TGTGCCAGCATAAGTAGTAATGAGCAGTTCTTC.

The gene calls are TRBV28 and TRBJ1-6; D gene uncertain. The ends were cut back, 1 base at V and 10 bases at J, with 14 bases in the middle. Germline V gives CDR1 MDHEN, CDR2 SYDVKM. The CDR3 totals 15 residues. The CDR3 spells CASSLSAGYGSPLHF. Written as DNA, the CDR3 is TGTGCCAGCAGTTTATCTGCGGGGTATGGGTCACCCCTCCACTTT.

This clone was detected only once. V gene TRBV29-1 combines with J gene TRBJ2-1; 10 nucleotides agree with TRBD2. With 6 bases clipped from V and 8 bases from J, the junction kept 7 bases outside the gene matches. Germline lookup yields CDR1 SQVTM and CDR2 ANQGSEA. CDR3 length equals 13 residues. The CDR3 loop is CSVSGRVPDEQFF. CDR3 in DNA: TGCAGCGTGAGCGGGAGGGTACCAGATGAGCAGTTCTTC.

The chain has TRBV7-3 and TRBJ2-1; no clear D gene. Germline loops: CDR1 SGHTA, CDR2 FQGTGA. V gave up 2 bases and J gave up 4 bases, with 6 bases separating them. The CDR3 loop spans 13 amino acids. The CDR3 DNA reads TGTGCCAGCAGCTTAGGGCTGTACAATGAGCAGTTCTTC. Amino acid sequence: CASSLGLYNEQFF.

The chain couples TRBV7-9 to TRBJ2-3; 8 positions match TRBD1. This CDR3 contains 14 residues. The germline V gene encodes CDR1 SEHNR and CDR2 FQNEAQ (reference sequence). The V gene end was trimmed by 1 base and the J gene end by 8 bases; junction bases not matched to a gene: 5. The CDR3 bases are TGTGCCAGCAGCTTAGAGGACAGGGACGGTACGCAGTATTTT. Its translation: CASSLEDRDGTQYF.

This clone has a single count. This chain connects TRBV19 to TRBJ2-5, with TRBD1 identical over 9 bases. CDR3 length: 14 residues. V dropped 5 bases and J dropped 3; count of bases not matched to a gene: 4. Germline CDR1 reads LNHDA; CDR2 reads SQIVND (reference sequence). CDR3 region: CASSSRDREETQYF. The CDR3 nucleotides are TGTGCCAGTAGTTCTAGGGACAGGGAAGAGACCCAGTACTTC.

The gene calls are TRBV9 and TRBJ1-4; the D is unclear. Germline loops: CDR1 SGDLS, CDR2 YYNGEE. The CDR3 length is 15 residues. Trimming removed 4 bases from V and 0 bases from J, with 10 bases in between. CDR3 protein: CASSPSGSTNEKLFF. In DNA, the CDR3 is TGTGCCAGCAGCCCTTCAGGCTCAACTAATGAAAAACTGTTTTTT.

V gene TRBV2 combines with J gene TRBJ2-1, with 9 nucleotides matching TRBD2. The germline CDR1 and CDR2 sequences are SNHLY and FYNNEI. V trimming: 6 bases; J trimming: 4 bases; junction bases outside the gene matches: 7. This CDR3 is 15 amino acids long. The CDR3 sequence is CASRLRLAVYNEQFF. In DNA, the CDR3 is TGTGCCAGCAGACTAAGACTAGCGGTTTACAATGAGCAGTTCTTC.

The J gene is TRBJ2-1, the V gene TRBV5-1; 14 positions match TRBD2. Germline V lookup: CDR1 SGHRS, CDR2 YFSETQ. This CDR3 region has 16 residues. Germline trimming cut 5 bases from V and 8 bases from J; bases unmatched to any gene: 9. CDR3 bases: TGCGCCAGCAGGCCCGCGGGACTAGCGGGAGTCGATGAGCAGTTCTTC. Translation gives CASRPAGLAGVDEQFF.

This sequence joins TRBV7-9 and TRBJ2-5, with 7 bases aligning to TRBD1. There are 15 residues in the CDR3. With 2 bases clipped from V and 4 bases from J, the junction kept 7 bases outside the gene matches. Germline assignment: CDR1 SEHNR and CDR2 FQNEAQ (reference sequence). CDR3 residues: CASSLWKQGIETQYF. The CDR3 coding sequence is TGTGCCAGCAGCTTATGGAAACAGGGGATAGAGACCCAGTACTTC. Based on the CDR3 plus reference TRBV7-9 and TRBJ2-5, the full variable domain is DTGVSQNPRHKITKRGQNVTFRCDPISEHNRLYWYRQTLGQGPEFLTYFQNEAQLEKSRLLSDRFSAERPKGSFSTLEIQRTEQGDSAMYLCASSLWKQGIETQYFGPGTRLLVL.

The V and J genes are TRBV28 and TRBJ1-5; D gene uncertain. Germline CDR1 reads MDHEN; CDR2 reads SYDVKM. The V end was cut by 5 bases, the J end by 7 bases, with 18 bases between. The CDR3 runs 15 residues. For the CDR3, the DNA is TGTGCCAGCAGTCCCCCCCCGGGAGGGAAGCAGCCCCAGCATTTT. Amino acid sequence: CASSPPPGGKQPQHF.

This clone showed up just a few times. This chain joins TRBV2 and TRBJ2-7, with TRBD2 as a possible D gene (6 bases). The length of the CDR3 is 14 residues. Germline-derived CDR1 and CDR2 are SNHLY and FYNNEI. Trimming left V 0 bases short and J 8 bases short, with 14 bases between. Here the CDR3 DNA reads TGTGCCAGCAGTGAAGCGCTTATGGGGGGTAAGCAGTACTTC. It yields the protein CASSEALMGGKQYF.

This clone appeared once. The chain carries TRBV15 and TRBJ2-3, with 8 bases identical to TRBD2. CDR3 length: 16 amino acids. Per the germline V gene, CDR1 is LNHNV and CDR2 is YYDKDF (reference sequence). V lost 0 bases and J lost 4; bases outside the gene matches: 6. CDR3 in amino acids: CATSRDLAGGADTQYF. For the CDR3, the DNA is TGTGCCACCAGCAGAGATCTGGCGGGAGGTGCAGATACGCAGTATTTT.

The J gene is TRBJ1-2, the V gene TRBV3-1 (or the pseudogene TRBV3-2); no clear D gene. Germline V gives CDR1 LGHDT, CDR2 YNNKEL (reference sequence). Between the trimmed V and J ends, which lost 0 bases and 4 bases, there was a span of 6 bases. This CDR3 has 13 amino acids. CDR3 in amino acids: CASSQDPGYGYTF. The DNA for the CDR3 is TGTGCCAGCAGCCAAGATCCAGGCTATGGCTACACCTTC.

The rearrangement joins TRBV9 to TRBJ2-7, with 9 positions matching TRBD2. The CDR3 is made up of 14 amino acids. Germline V CDR1 and CDR2: SGDLS, YYNGEE. Unmatched junction bases numbered 4, after V lost 4 bases and J lost 2 bases. In DNA form, the CDR3 reads TGTGCCAGCAGCCCCGGACTAGCGACCTACGAGCAGTACTTC. Residues: CASSPGLATYEQYF.

This chain links TRBV5-6 with TRBJ1-2; D is uncertain. The germline V gene has CDR1 SGHDT and CDR2 YYEEEE. The CDR3 totals 14 residues. V lost 4 bases to trimming and J lost 2 bases, with 12 bases between them. CDR3 region: CASSPDGSNYGYTF. For the CDR3, the DNA is TGTGCCAGCAGCCCCGACGGGAGCAACTATGGCTACACCTTC.

This chain connects TRBV7-3 to TRBJ1-1; D is undetermined. The germline V gene encodes CDR1 SGHTA and CDR2 FQGTGA. Trimming removed 1 base from V and 0 bases from J, with 12 bases in between. CDR3 size: 16 residues. The CDR3: CASSLRAGTMNTEAFF. The CDR3 DNA reads TGTGCCAGCAGCTTAAGGGCAGGTACAATGAACACTGAAGCTTTCTTT.

This chain connects TRBV4-3 to TRBJ1-1, with TRBD1 as a possible D gene (5 bases). Per germline, CDR1 LGHNA and CDR2 YSLEER. V lost 4 bases and J lost 2, with 11 bases in between. The CDR3 totals 14 residues. This CDR3 is CASSPTVGNTEAFF. The CDR3 bases are TGCGCCAGCAGCCCGACAGTGGGCAACACTGAAGCTTTCTTT.